This TCR beta chain derives from a study of cytomegalovirus exposure and HLA in healthy donors. Background on the study: An earlier analysis identified 110 million or so unique TCR beta sequences in about 179 million T cells.

General observations from the study: V- and J-gene trimming of TCR beta was linked (in a later analysis) to a missense DCLRE1C variant. Reports indicate that TCR beta sequences accurately predicted the HLA-A and HLA-B alleles of most subjects. Other equally common chains were less clonally expanded than HLA-associated TCR beta chains, a later analysis showed.

Worth noting for this clone: What it recognizes is unknown.

Use of 60 Vbeta and 13 Jbeta primers characterized the PCR. The method was immunoSEQ multiplex PCR; TCRdb's version includes in-frame clones alone and lacks a portion of them. In the table there are about 130,000 clones, around 9% of which are singletons. This TCR was sampled from a man aged 40-49 years in good health and CMV-seronegative. The sample consisted of PBMCs.

CDR3 DNA sequence: TGTGCCAGCAGCGGAGGGGGCCAACGGCAGCCCCAGCATTTT. Translated: CASSGGGQRQPQHF. This chain joins TRBV7-9 and TRBJ1-5; 7 nucleotides match TRBD1. This CDR3 region has 14 residues. The germline V gene encodes CDR1 SEHNR and CDR2 FQNEAQ (reference sequence). V gave up 5 bases and J gave up 7 bases; unmatched junction bases: 8.